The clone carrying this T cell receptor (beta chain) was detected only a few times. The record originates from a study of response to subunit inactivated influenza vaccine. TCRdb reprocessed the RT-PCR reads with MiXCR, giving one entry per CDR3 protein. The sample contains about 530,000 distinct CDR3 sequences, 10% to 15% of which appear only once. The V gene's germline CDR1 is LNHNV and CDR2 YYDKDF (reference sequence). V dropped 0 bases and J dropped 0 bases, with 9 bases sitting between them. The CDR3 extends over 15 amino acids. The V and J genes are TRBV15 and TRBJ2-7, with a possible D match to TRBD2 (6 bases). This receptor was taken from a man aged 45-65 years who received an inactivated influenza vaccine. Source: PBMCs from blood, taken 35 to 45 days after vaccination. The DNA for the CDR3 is TGTGCCACCAGCAGAGAGGCGGGATTCTCCTACGAGCAGTACTTC. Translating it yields CATSREAGFSYEQYF.